These 9 T cell receptor beta chains were all obtained from the same sample, sequenced in a study of blood T cell repertoires in COVID-19. Assay used: immunoSEQ multiplex PCR; TCRdb lists only in-frame clones, some missing. The sample includes around 90,000 clones, about 82% of them seen just once. Sequencing input: peripheral blood. These receptors all stem from a woman in her 70s with active or convalescent COVID-19.

On this clone: The same CDR3 is also encoded by other DNA sequences in this sample. The rearrangement links TRBV5-1 to TRBJ1-1; 10 bases match TRBD1. CDR1 is SGHRS and CDR2 is YFSETQ in the germline V gene. V shed 2 bases, J shed 2 bases, and the junction held 3 bases outside the gene matches. The CDR3 is made up of 15 amino acids. CDR3 amino acids: CASSFGTGVNTEAFF. CDR3 DNA: TGCGCCAGCAGCTTCGGGACAGGGGTAAACACTGAAGCTTTCTTT.

CDR3 in DNA: TGTGCCAGCACCCCTAGGGAGGCTACCGGGGAGCTGTTTTTT. This gives the protein CASTPREATGELFF. The chain couples TRBV9 to TRBJ2-2, with D possibly TRBD2 on 6 matching bases. Germline-derived CDR1 and CDR2 are SGDLS and YYNGEE. CDR3 length: 14 amino acids. Trimming left V 6 bases short and J 5 bases short, with 14 bases between.

The genes are TRBV10-1 and TRBJ2-1, with 7 bases lining up with TRBD1. The CDR3 length is 15 residues. The V segment lost 6 bases and the J segment 9 bases; nucleotides outside the gene matches: 14. Germline lookup yields CDR1 WNHNN and CDR2 SYGVQD (reference sequence). The chain's CDR3 is CASSDSTTGQLEQFF. In nucleotides, the CDR3 is TGCGCCAGCAGCGATAGTACGACAGGGCAACTTGAGCAGTTCTTC.

This chain uses TRBV18 with TRBJ1-1, with TRBD1 identical over 7 bases. Trimming removed 6 bases from V and 3 bases from J; junction bases left unmatched: 7. This CDR3 has 14 residues. CDR1 is KGHSH, CDR2 LQKENI, per germline. CDR3 DNA: TGTGCCAGCTCGTACCTTCAGGGGGACACTGAAGCTTTCTTT. Protein product: CASSYLQGDTEAFF.

The gene calls are TRBV3-1 (or the pseudogene TRBV3-2) and TRBJ2-6, with 12 nucleotides matching TRBD1. The CDR3 sequence is 19 residues long. Trimming removed 5 bases from V and 3 bases from J; junction bases left unmatched: 11. Per the germline V gene, CDR1 is LGHDT and CDR2 is YNNKEL (reference sequence). The CDR3 is CASSTSPGQGALGANVLTF. Written as DNA, the CDR3 is TGTGCCAGCAGCACCAGTCCGGGACAGGGGGCGCTTGGGGCCAACGTCCTGACTTTC.

This clone was detected many times. The CDR3 DNA follows: TGTGCCAGCAGCCGGACAGGGGGCAGTTATCAGCCCCAGCATTTT. It translates to CASSRTGGSYQPQHF. V usage is TRBV27 and J usage is TRBJ1-5; 11 bases map to TRBD1. The germline CDR1 and CDR2 sequences are MNHEY and SMNVEV (reference sequence). The V and J ends lost 6 bases and 5 bases, in that order; junction bases with no gene match: 6. The CDR3 is 15 amino acids.

This chain uses TRBV19 with TRBJ2-5, with D possibly matching TRBD1 (6 bases). V was shortened by 4 bases and J by 2 bases, with 11 bases between the two germline ends. The CDR3 has 14 amino acids. The germline V gene encodes CDR1 LNHDA and CDR2 SQIVND (reference sequence). The CDR3 nucleotides read TGTGCCAGTAGTACTCAGGGGATTCAAGAGACCCAGTACTTC. As protein: CASSTQGIQETQYF.

The table lists this clone with a few counts. The chain employs TRBV7-2 and TRBJ1-2; the D gene is possibly TRBD1 (6 bases). Germline V gene lookup returns CDR1 SGHTA and CDR2 FQGNSA. Trimming removed 4 bases from V and 2 bases from J, with 14 bases in between. CDR3 length equals 15 residues. CDR3 sequence (DNA): TGTGCCAGCAGCTCCCAGGGGCGAGAGAACTATGGCTACACCTTC. It codes for CASSSQGRENYGYTF.

The gene calls are TRBV25-1 and TRBJ1-6; TRBD1 agrees at 7 bases. This CDR3 spans 16 amino acids. Trimming removed 3 bases from V and 7 bases from J; junction bases left unmatched: 9. Germline loops: CDR1 MGHDK, CDR2 SYGVNS. The CDR3 loop is CASSDVTGALNSPLHF. Here the CDR3 DNA reads TGTGCCAGCAGTGATGTAACAGGGGCCCTAAATTCACCCCTCCACTTT.